The 32 T cell receptor beta chains given below trace back to one sample, sequenced in a study of cytomegalovirus exposure and HLA in healthy donors. Amplification used 60 Vbeta primers and 13 Jbeta primers. Profiling relied on immunoSEQ multiplex PCR, and the TCRdb table lists in-frame clones only, not all of them. Of over 150,000 clones listed, roughly 78% are singletons. The specimen sequenced was PBMCs. These receptors were obtained from a woman in her forties or fifties in good health and CMV-seropositive.

This chain joins TRBV16 and TRBJ2-7, with no clear D. The V gene's germline CDR1 is KGHSY and CDR2 FQNENV. V lost 1 base to trimming and J lost 1 base, with 8 bases between them. The CDR3 is 14 amino acids. The CDR3 DNA is TGTGCCAGCAGCCAATATCCTGTATCCTACGAGCAGTACTTC. This encodes CASSQYPVSYEQYF.

Of note for this clone: Germline and junction disagree at one end, which may indicate a read error. This chain links TRBV5-1 with TRBJ2-6, with TRBD1 matching over 12 bases. The CDR3 has 18 amino acids. The germline V gene has CDR1 SGHRS and CDR2 YFSETQ. CDR3 region: CASSFTGTGGSGADVLTF. The CDR3 DNA reads as TGCGCCAGCAGCTTCACCGGGACAGGGGGCTCTGGGGCCGACGTCCTGACTTTC.

The chain carries TRBV29-1 and TRBJ1-2; the D gene is possibly TRBD1 (5 bases). The germline V gene encodes CDR1 SQVTM and CDR2 ANQGSEA. The V end was cut by 5 bases, the J end by 10 bases, with 11 bases between. This CDR3 region has 10 residues. The CDR3 loop reads CSVLGGSYTF. For the CDR3, the DNA is TGCAGCGTTCTCGGGGGATCCTACACCTTC.

The gene calls are TRBV10-1 and TRBJ1-1; D not resolved. CDR3 size: 13 residues. CDR1 is WNHNN and CDR2 is SYGVQD in the germline V gene (reference sequence). V lost 0 bases and J lost 3, with 5 bases in between. The CDR3 region is CASSESRYTEAFF. The DNA for the CDR3 is TGCGCCAGCAGTGAGTCGAGATACACTGAAGCTTTCTTT.

The rearrangement joins TRBV19 to TRBJ1-6; 7 nucleotides agree with TRBD1. The CDR3 loop spans 17 amino acids. After removal of 8 bases from V and 3 bases from J, the junction contained 13 bases not matched to a gene. Germline loops: CDR1 LNHDA, CDR2 SQIVND (reference sequence). As DNA, the CDR3 is TGTGCCAGTTCTTTTTGGACAGGTGATTTCTATAATTCACCCCTCCACTTT. Translating gives CASSFWTGDFYNSPLHF.

This chain connects TRBV5-6 to TRBJ1-2; the match to TRBD1 covers 10 bases. CDR1 and CDR2 from the germline V gene are SGHDT and YYEEEE. This CDR3 region has 16 residues. Trimming at V came to 1 base and at J to 4 bases, leaving 7 bases not matched to a gene. The CDR3 DNA sequence: TGTGCCAGCAGCTTGTGGGGGACAGGGGACCCCTATGGCTACACCTTC. Translated: CASSLWGTGDPYGYTF.

With regard to this clone: Different DNA sequences within this sample yield the same CDR3. The genes are TRBV12-5 and TRBJ1-1, with D possibly TRBD1 on 5 matching bases. Trimming stripped 2 bases from V and 7 bases from J, with 8 bases between. The CDR3 extends over 12 amino acids. Germline CDR1 is LGHNT and CDR2 is FRNRAP. The CDR3 is CASGLPQGEAFF. The CDR3 bases are TGTGCTAGTGGTTTGCCCCAGGGTGAAGCTTTCTTT.

The V and J genes are TRBV6-1 and TRBJ2-7; 7 bases are shared with TRBD2. Losses at the gene ends were 4 bases for V and 3 bases for J; bases not matched to a gene: 9. This CDR3 contains 15 residues. Looked up from germline, CDR1 is MNHNS and CDR2 is SASEGT. The DNA of the CDR3 is TGTGCCAGCAGTGTCCGACGACTAGCTAGCTACGAGCAGTACTTC. It is translated as CASSVRRLASYEQYF.

This chain uses TRBV30 with TRBJ1-2; no definite D call. Germline-derived CDR1 and CDR2 are GTSNPN and SVGIG (reference sequence). The V end was cut by 2 bases, the J end by 2 bases, with 18 bases between. The CDR3 is 16 amino acids. The CDR3 DNA reads as TGTGCCTGGAGTCTAATTGAAGAGGAGGGAAACTATGGCTACACCTTC. Its translation is CAWSLIEEEGNYGYTF.

This clone was observed a handful of times. The chain has TRBV2 and TRBJ2-1, with D tentatively TRBD1 (5 bases). Germline CDR1 SNHLY, CDR2 FYNNEI. CDR3 size: 13 residues. With 6 bases removed from V and 4 bases from J, the gap between germline ends came to 10 bases. The CDR3 nucleotides are TGTGCCAGCAGGGGGCCGGTTTACAATGAGCAGTTCTTC. Its translation is CASRGPVYNEQFF.

The rearrangement uses TRBV6-1 and TRBJ2-7, with 7 bases lining up with TRBD1. Unmatched junction bases numbered 10, after V lost 6 bases and J lost 5 bases. The CDR3 runs to 14 residues. The germline V gene has CDR1 MNHNS and CDR2 SASEGT. The chain's CDR3 is CASRKQGPSDEQYF. CDR3 coding DNA: TGTGCCAGCAGAAAACAGGGGCCATCGGACGAGCAGTACTTC.

This chain links TRBV13 with TRBJ2-3; 10 bases fit TRBD2. The trim removed 5 bases at V and 2 bases at J, leaving 4 bases unmatched. The CDR3 is 15 amino acids. Per the germline V gene, CDR1 is PRHDT and CDR2 is FYEKMQ (reference sequence). CDR3: CASSKRGGPTDTQYF. The CDR3, as DNA: TGTGCCAGCAGCAAGCGGGGGGGCCCCACAGATACGCAGTATTTT. Variable domain in full (rest from reference TRBV13 and TRBJ2-3): AAGVIQSPRHLIKEKRETATLKCYPIPRHDTVYWYQQGPGQDPQFLISFYEKMQSDKGSIPDRFSAQQFSDYHSELNMSSLELGDSALYFCASSKRGGPTDTQYFGPGTRLTVL.

The chain carries TRBV9 and TRBJ2-3; TRBD2 matches at 10 bases. Germline V gene data show CDR1 as SGDLS and CDR2 as YYNGEE. This CDR3 is built from 17 residues. V dropped 4 bases and J dropped 3; count of bases not matched to a gene: 11. Here the CDR3 DNA reads TGTGCCAGCAGCTTACCCTTATTAGCGGGGGGAACAGATACGCAGTATTTT. Encoded protein: CASSLPLLAGGTDTQYF.

This clone was recorded only once. The chain has TRBV2 and TRBJ2-4, with D uncertain. Germline loops: CDR1 SNHLY, CDR2 FYNNEI. The CDR3 is made up of 14 amino acids. The V end was cut by 2 bases, the J end by 7 bases, with 12 bases between. The CDR3 DNA reads as TGTGCCAGCAGTGAATCATCGGTCCGTAACATTCAGTACTTC. Amino acids: CASSESSVRNIQYF.

The chain is built from TRBV9 and TRBJ1-1; possible D gene TRBD1, 6 bases. This CDR3 has 14 residues. Germline lookup yields CDR1 SGDLS and CDR2 YYNGEE. Trimming removed 3 bases at V and 6 bases at J, with 15 bases between. The CDR3 DNA is TGTGCCAGCAGCGGTGGACAGAGGATGCCTGAAGCTTTCTTT. It specifies CASSGGQRMPEAFF.

About this clone: Other nucleotide sequences from this sample produce the same CDR3. The V call is TRBV30, the J call TRBJ1-2; 9 bases are shared with TRBD1. V shed 5 bases and J 6 bases; nucleotides not matched to a gene: 7. CDR3 length equals 13 residues. The germline V gene encodes CDR1 GTSNPN and CDR2 SVGIG (reference sequence). The chain's CDR3 is CAWRIQGANGYTF. The CDR3 DNA reads TGTGCCTGGCGTATACAGGGGGCGAATGGCTACACCTTC.

The CDR3 DNA is TGCGCCAGCAGCCAGGGGCTGGCTAATGAAAAACTGTTTTTT. This encodes CASSQGLANEKLFF. The rearrangement joins TRBV4-1 to TRBJ1-4; D might be TRBD1 (5 bases). Trimming pared 3 bases from V and 3 bases from J, leaving 8 bases between. CDR3 length equals 14 residues. CDR1 MGHRA and CDR2 YSYEKL come from the germline V gene.

This clone came up once. The chain recombines TRBV6-5 with TRBJ1-6, with 7 bases matching TRBD1. The trim removed 5 bases at V and 8 bases at J, leaving 9 bases unmatched. CDR1 and CDR2 from the germline V gene are MNHEY and SVGAGI. CDR3 length: 15 amino acids. The CDR3 nucleotides are TGTGCCAGCAGTATATCCGGGACAGCTGATTCACCCCTCCACTTT. As protein: CASSISGTADSPLHF.

This chain joins TRBV12-5 and TRBJ1-5; TRBD1 matches at 10 bases. Germline V gene lookup returns CDR1 LGHNT and CDR2 FRNRAP. The CDR3 length is 19 residues. V trimming: 2 bases; J trimming: 2 bases; junction bases outside the gene matches: 12. This chain's CDR3 is CASGLRDRGFKVGNQPQHF. DNA for the CDR3: TGTGCTAGTGGTTTGCGGGACAGGGGTTTCAAAGTGGGCAATCAGCCCCAGCATTTT.

This chain joins TRBV6-5 and TRBJ1-3; D is possibly TRBD1 (5 bases). CDR1 and CDR2 from the germline V gene are MNHEY and SVGAGI. The CDR3 sequence is 15 residues long. V dropped 8 bases and J dropped 0 bases, with 14 bases sitting between them. The CDR3: CASRGGVSSGNTIYF. The DNA of the CDR3 is TGTGCCAGCCGGGGCGGGGTGTCCTCTGGAAACACCATATATTTT.

V and J are TRBV20-1 and TRBJ2-7; TRBD1 might be the D (6 bases). Trimming removed 2 bases from V and 5 bases from J, with 7 bases in between. The CDR3 has 11 amino acids. CDR1 is DFQATT and CDR2 is SNEGSKA in the germline V gene (reference sequence). The CDR3 loop is CSARKGDEQYF. The CDR3 region has the DNA TGCAGTGCTAGAAAGGGGGACGAGCAGTACTTC.

This chain connects TRBV6-1 to TRBJ2-2; 9 bases map to TRBD1. This CDR3 has 13 residues. Trimming took 9 bases from V and 6 from J; bases not matched to a gene: 5. Germline V gene sequence: CDR1 MNHNS, CDR2 SASEGT. Here the CDR3 DNA reads TGTGCCAGTTGGACAGGGGATTCCGGGGAGCTGTTTTTT. It encodes CASWTGDSGELFF.

This sequence joins TRBV9 and TRBJ2-7; TRBD1 aligns across 7 bases. Trimming removed 5 bases from V and 2 bases from J; junction bases left unmatched: 7. CDR3 length: 14 residues. The germline gives CDR1 SGDLS, CDR2 YYNGEE. CDR3 DNA: TGTGCCAGCAGTGGACAGGCGGACCCCTACGAGCAGTACTTC. As protein: CASSGQADPYEQYF. Full variable domain (missing parts from reference TRBV9 and TRBJ2-7): DSGVTQTPKHLITATGQRVTLRCSPRSGDLSVYWYQQSLDQGLQFLIQYYNGEERAKGNILERFSAQQFPDLHSELNLSSLELGDSALYFCASSGQADPYEQYFGPGTRLTVT.

The chain joins TRBV5-1 to TRBJ2-2; 9 bases line up with TRBD1. CDR3 length equals 14 residues. The germline V gene has CDR1 SGHRS and CDR2 YFSETQ. J lost 3 bases, V lost 4 bases, and 1 base had no gene match. The CDR3 region has the DNA TGCGCCAGCAGCCGGACAGGGGACACCGGGGAGCTGTTTTTT. Translation gives CASSRTGDTGELFF.

For the CDR3, the DNA is TGTGCCAGCAGAAAACTCAGCCGAGGCCAAGAGACCCAGTACTTC. Translated, it gives CASRKLSRGQETQYF. V and J are TRBV6-6 and TRBJ2-5; D is undetermined. Looked up from germline, CDR1 is MNHNY and CDR2 is SVGAGI (reference sequence). Trimming pared 6 bases from V and 1 base from J, leaving 15 bases between. The CDR3 sequence is 15 residues long.

This rearrangement joins TRBV10-3 to TRBJ1-2; 7 bases agree with TRBD1. V lost 11 bases and J lost 5; bases outside the gene matches: 11. The CDR3 consists of 13 residues. Germline V gene lookup returns CDR1 ENHRY and CDR2 SYGVKD. The CDR3 DNA is TGTGCCGCCCAACAGGGGAGCGCTTATGGCTACACCTTC. This translates into CAAQQGSAYGYTF.

The gene calls are TRBV11-2 and TRBJ1-2, with TRBD1 identical over 7 bases. Germline lookup yields CDR1 SGHAT and CDR2 FQNNGV. The CDR3 extends over 13 amino acids. J gave up 6 bases and V 3 bases, and 4 bases lay outside the gene matches. This chain's CDR3 is CASSFLGGNGYTF. The CDR3 region has the DNA TGTGCCAGCAGCTTTTTAGGGGGCAATGGCTACACCTTC.

The chain has TRBV27 and TRBJ2-2; possible D gene TRBD1, 6 bases. The V and J ends lost 2 bases and 4 bases respectively, with 11 bases between them. Germline V gives CDR1 MNHEY, CDR2 SMNVEV (reference sequence). The CDR3 consists of 15 residues. The CDR3: CASSLSGGITGELFF. CDR3 DNA sequence: TGTGCCAGCAGTTTAAGTGGGGGCATCACCGGGGAGCTGTTTTTT.

This clone was seen a single time. The chain recombines TRBV10-2 with TRBJ2-7; perhaps TRBD1 as D (6 bases). The CDR3 totals 13 residues. Trimming removed 5 bases from V and 3 bases from J, with 11 bases in between. Germline-derived CDR1 and CDR2 are WSHSY and SAAADI. CDR3 sequence: CASSPGQIYEQYF. Written as DNA, the CDR3 is TGCGCCAGCAGTCCTGGACAGATCTACGAGCAGTACTTC.

In DNA form, the CDR3 reads TGTGCCAGCAGCTTCTCACAGGGGGCTTATTCACCCCTCCACTTT. It codes for CASSFSQGAYSPLHF. The rearrangement joins TRBV7-8 to TRBJ1-6; 9 bases fit TRBD1. The CDR3 is 15 residues long. The trim removed 3 bases at V and 8 bases at J, leaving 5 bases unmatched. Germline values: CDR1 SGHVS, CDR2 FQNEAQ.

The rearrangement uses TRBV6-1 and TRBJ2-3; 7 bases are a match to TRBD1. The germline V gene has CDR1 MNHNS and CDR2 SASEGT. CDR3 length: 15 amino acids. The ends lost 7 bases at V and 3 bases at J; junction bases unmatched: 10. In DNA, the CDR3 is TGTGCCAGCAAAGCGAAGACAGGGCGGACAGATACGCAGTATTTT. Translated, it gives CASKAKTGRTDTQYF.

The chain employs TRBV12-5 and TRBJ2-1; 12 positions match TRBD2. The V gene's germline CDR1 is LGHNT and CDR2 FRNRAP. V gave up 2 bases and J gave up 11 bases; unmatched junction bases: 7. This CDR3 has 15 amino acids. In DNA form, the CDR3 reads TGTGCTAGTGGTTTGTCGACTAGCGGGGGCCCCAAGCAGTTCTTC. Translating gives CASGLSTSGGPKQFF.